These T cell receptor beta chains were read from a single sample in a study of shared clonotypes between healthy human individuals. Data came from immunoSEQ multiplex PCR; TCRdb stores just in-frame clones and leaves some out. The repertoire has about 1.5 million clones, under 99% of them found once; the top ten carry about 0.4%. Sequencing was performed on naive CD4+ T cells sorted from blood. These receptors were collected from a man younger than 45 in good health. Each CDR3 is given with its conserved first and last residue.

TRBV2,TRBJ2-2,CASSSGTGGSGELFF
TRBV5-5,TRBJ2-5,CASYYRVGLQETQYF
TRBV28,TRBJ2-7,CASSARPGDRYEQYF
TRBV11-2,TRBJ2-3,CASNRDSSSTDTQYF
TRBV5-1,TRBJ2-5,CASSLALLGGKLETQYF
TRBV7-8,TRBJ2-7,CASSRGIFGTDPSYEQYF
TRBV7-2,TRBJ2-1,CASSLATYNEQFF
TRBV11-3,TRBJ2-1,CASSQQGTGNSEQFF
TRBV19,TRBJ1-1,CASSISGASNTEAFF
TRBV28,TRBJ1-5,CASSFWGQGFDQPQHF
TRBV5-1,TRBJ2-7,CASSNPSGSAHEQYF
TRBV28,TRBJ1-2,CASSLYRVGGYTF
TRBV2,TRBJ1-5,CASRGRTHNQPQHF
TRBV19,TRBJ1-1,CASTYHRDRGTGTEAFF
TRBV27,TRBJ2-7,CASSPRDGGPVEQYF
TRBV6-1,TRBJ1-5,CASSPGGGYNQPQHF
TRBV5-4,TRBJ2-3,CASSFSASGTITDTQYF
TRBV29-1,TRBJ2-1,CSVEVAGVASEQFF
TRBV7-9,TRBJ2-1,CASSLGLPNEQFF
TRBV10-1,TRBJ1-5,CASSGNGEQHF
TRBV4-1,TRBJ2-5,CASSQEFQGVGETQYF
TRBV7-3,TRBJ2-1,CASSSGTGELNEQFF
TRBV18,TRBJ2-1,CASSTSGRKFF
TRBV28,TRBJ2-1,CLTSSYNEQFF
TRBV30,TRBJ2-1,CAWSPLGRELINEQFF
TRBV5-1,TRBJ2-7,CASSPTSGAYEQYF
TRBV18,TRBJ2-7,CASSSNGGYEQYF
TRBV29-1,TRBJ2-1,CSGWGYNEQFF
TRBV7-6,TRBJ2-3,CASSIPGLSTDTQYF
TRBV5-1,TRBJ2-7,CASSLWISVGQAYEQYF
TRBV27,TRBJ2-7,CASSVYRSSYEQYF
TRBV5-1,TRBJ2-5,CASSSREYDRFQETQYF
TRBV11-2,TRBJ1-3,CASSGLGPIGGNTIYF